This TCR beta chain stems from a study of cytomegalovirus exposure and HLA in healthy donors (dated 2017 in TCRdb). Looking at the study overall: An earlier analysis of roughly 500 of the donors reported more than 250 Gb of sequence data and around 110 million unique TCR beta sequences from some 180 million T cells. Donor age, sex, ethnicity and CMV serostatus were compiled alongside the repertoire data. The study was designed to test whether signatures of past pathogen exposure could be identified by cataloging public T cell receptors. In an earlier analysis of 587 of the donors, high-throughput TCR beta sequencing was used to judge whether each TCR beta V gene segment behaved as functional or pseudogenic. Across 300 to 400 genotyped donors of the cohort, an average of approximately 240,000 unique TCR beta nucleotide sequences per donor were sequenced, and roughly 18% of those sequences were non-productive. Class I and class II HLA loci were covered by the typing at four-digit resolution. Roughly five DR-DQ haplotypes were treated as single units for association and clustering because of strong linkage in the cohort. Of the roughly 420 genotyped donors, approximately 80% were placed in the genetic ancestry cluster associated with self-reported Caucasian donors. Typing coverage varied by locus: 629-630 donors for A, B, C, DRB1 and DQB1; more than 500 for DQA1; more than 600 for DPA1; roughly 450 for DPB1. Along with the approximately 600-subject first cohort, a separate validation cohort of more than 90 different subjects was used. Roughly 320 gigabases of sequencing data and around 80 million unique TCR sequences made up an early release that covered about 640 HLA-typed donors. High-throughput TCR immunosequencing, statistical association of individual TCRs with disease status, and machine learning were combined to predict cytomegalovirus infection status. Every repertoire in the discovery cohort had been generated on one and the same sequencing platform. In a later analysis, previously published TCR beta repertoires from hundreds of donors were re-analyzed and high-resolution HLA genotyping was added so that TCR occurrence patterns could be studied. Genome-wide SNP genotypes for about 55% of the roughly 670 donors were used in a later genetic analysis, which treated that subset as a discovery cohort. The study used immunosequencing to profile the T cell repertoires of 666 subjects and linked those repertoires to cytomegalovirus serostatus. The later analysis used no new phenotypic data to find candidate immune exposures, relying instead on TCR beta sequences and their occurrence across donors.

Library generation was performed with the immunoSEQ multiplex PCR assay. A mixture of 60 forward primers for TCR Vbeta segments and 13 reverse primers for TCR Jbeta segments was used in the multiplex PCR. Amplification of the CDR3 region of rearranged TCR beta genes was performed with a multiplex PCR assay on genomic DNA. Amplified TCR beta libraries were sequenced as 87-base-pair reads on the Illumina HiSeq System. In the paper's pipeline: Across the 600 to 700 repertoires, a later analysis counted tens of millions of unique TCR beta chains, about 10 million of which were shared by at least two donors. Raw reads were error-corrected and collapsed into unique sequences by a nearest-neighbor algorithm in which closely related sequences were merged to remove PCR and sequencing errors. To assign V, D and J gene segments, CDR3 sequences were aligned to IMGT reference sequences. For a sequence to be retained, a match of at least six nucleotides was required to both a V gene segment and a J gene segment. A rearrangement was called productive if the CDR3 had no stop codons and remained in frame with V and J, and every other rearrangement was called non-productive. CDR3 was defined according to IMGT convention as the region running from the second conserved V-encoded cysteine to the conserved J-encoded phenylalanine. In an earlier analysis of around 540 of the donors, sequences lacking an unambiguous match to a single V gene segment were excluded. In an earlier analysis of around 600 of the donors, V segments were called functional above 56.7% productive rearrangements and were called segregating when the between-donor standard deviation exceeded 5%. To diagnose cytomegalovirus status from the catalog of TCR beta chain sequences, a statistical classification framework was built. In a later analysis, TCR nucleotide sequences were compared against IMGT/GENE-DB human TR gene sequences so that V and J genes could be assigned. Using the TCRdist pipeline, a later analysis assigned CDR3 sequences along with most-parsimonious VDJ recombination scenarios. In a later analysis, every TCR beta chain was defined by the combination of its CDR3 amino acid sequence and its V-gene family, and reads without a unique V-gene family were dropped. As a way to deal with suspected cross-contamination and a sequencing artifact, a later analysis dropped hundreds of nucleotide sequences that were highly shared and had low generation probability. In a later analysis, a clonal expansion index was calculated for each public chain from normalized within-repertoire ranks of inferred template counts. In a later analysis, generation probabilities were computed using a VDJ recombination model fitted to out-of-frame rearrangements, and the results were checked against IGoR. Hypergeometric tests were used in a later analysis to score TCR-TCR, TCR-HLA and TCR-CMV co-occurrence, with a repertoire-size bias correction applied to the TCR pairs. False discovery rates were estimated in a later analysis by permuting HLA or CMV assignments 20 times. In a later analysis, co-occurring TCRs were grouped using DBSCAN, and TCRdist sequence similarity was added for clustering within HLA-allele-positive subsets. Co-occurrence clustering excluded repertoires with fewer than 30,000 or more than 120,000 public chains, plus five with anomalous nucleotide sharing. Held by TCRdb, this immuneACCESS table contains in-frame sequences only and omits some clones. Under half of the omission traces to an unresolved V gene where checked; the cause of the rest is unknown. V and J calls and clone size come straight from that table; D and trimming were deduced from the DNA. Across this sample there are more than 130,000 clones, with about four fifths seen only once. Around 4.1% of the sample belongs to the ten largest clones.

Results and caveats for the whole study, not just this receptor: In an earlier analysis of roughly 560 of the donors, most TCR beta V segments were observed in productive rearrangements about 90% or about 30% of the time, broadly matching IMGT annotations. A later genetic analysis associated a missense DCLRE1C variant with V-gene and J-gene trimming of TCR beta chains, and an independent cohort replicated the association. A group of highly shared sequence variants was considered likely to be a technical artifact of the sequencing pipeline. Because HLA typing was missing for some donors at each locus, association tests included only the typed subset. In this cohort, only TCR beta chains were sequenced, and detectable features were limited by the absence of alpha or paired-chain data. In a later analysis, several top co-occurrence clusters were reported to appear linked to parvovirus B19, influenza, CMV and Epstein-Barr virus. In a later analysis, the rate of TCR association differed among HLA loci, with DRB1 alleles having the most associated TCRs and HLA-C alleles having the fewest. Most CMV-associated TCR beta chains appeared to be HLA-restricted in a later analysis, and the HLA associations seemed to be driven largely by CMV exposure. In vitro tests confirmed that a few of the cytomegalovirus-associated TCR beta chains recognize cytomegalovirus antigens. In a later analysis, 16,951 TCR beta sequences were associated with specific HLA alleles at a false discovery rate of 0.05. Some IMGT-functional V segments, including TRBV6-2 and TRBV6-3, could not be distinguished by the 87-base-pair reads and were therefore excluded. While some public TCRs were present in many individuals, most TCR sequences turned up only very rarely across donors. Sequencing depth was assumed to be roughly uniform across donors in the presence/absence analyses, though that assumption may not hold. A further reported finding was that TCR beta sequences accurately predicted the HLA-A and HLA-B alleles for most subjects in the first cohort. Linkage disequilibrium might explain the correlated functional status among segregating V segments, but an unknown experimental factor could not be ruled out. For the cohort, immune exposure information was limited to CMV serostatus. A later genetic analysis reported fewer N-insertions in productive TCRs among donors in an Asian-associated ancestry cluster than the roughly 620-donor mean. Because counts were too low, roughly 17 rarely observed V segments, including chromosome 9 orphons, were left out of the earlier analysis of a few hundred of the donors. A total of fewer than 200 TCR beta chains were listed by the study as associated with cytomegalovirus. When HLA alleles, especially DR and DQ, strongly co-occurred, TCR associations were difficult to assign to individual alleles. The authors suggested that the approach could potentially be extended to other disease states and immunological phenotypes. In a later analysis, HLA-associated TCR beta chains showed more clonal expansion and lower generation probabilities than non-associated chains that were equally common. In both the original and validation cohorts, the classifier was reported to diagnose cytomegalovirus status with high specificity and sensitivity.

V and J are truncated by 5 bases and 5 bases respectively, leaving an intervening sequence of 11 bases. The germline V gene (reference sequence) yields SEHNR for CDR1 and FQNEAQ for CDR2. Including cysteine and phenylalanine, the CDR3 has 13 amino acids. The kept DNA is CDR3 alone, 39 bases in frame from the first base. In total, approximately 690 healthy bone marrow donors made up the cohort. At the time of sampling, every cohort member was nominally healthy, though immune exposures that went unrecorded were likely present. The donor tested CMV seropositive, placing the donor among the roughly 300 seropositive members of the cohort. Every donor gave a peripheral blood sample, and the peripheral blood mononuclear cells from that sample were used for TCR beta sequencing. Genomic DNA extraction from the blood cell samples was performed with the Qiagen DNeasy Blood Extraction Kit. Only one count was recorded for this clone. It has no known antigen specificity. There are no base qualities to consult, and no much larger clone falls within one base.

This clonotype was sampled from a man aged 35-49 years in good health and CMV-seropositive. The sample taken for sequencing was PBMCs. Recombination connected TRBV7-9 to TRBJ2-3; matching of 6 bases hints at TRBD2 as the D gene. In nucleotide form, the sequence is TGTGCCAGCAGCGATCTGGGGGGAGATACGCAGTATTTT. It is translated as CASSDLGGDTQYF.